These 23 T cell receptor beta chains share one sample of origin, sequenced in a study of cytomegalovirus exposure and HLA in healthy donors. The PCR used 60 Vbeta and 13 Jbeta primers. Some clones are missing from TCRdb's copy, which holds only in-frame ones; the method was immunoSEQ multiplex PCR. The sample includes around 93,000 clones, 65% to 85% of them seen just once. Sequencing input: PBMCs. The receptors stem from a middle-aged man in good health and CMV-seronegative.

The J gene is TRBJ2-1, the V gene TRBV15, with a weak D call TRBD2 (5 bases). This CDR3 spans 13 amino acids. Germline CDR1 LNHNV, CDR2 YYDKDF (reference sequence). The V gene lost 2 bases and the J gene lost 8 bases, with 10 bases spanning the gap. CDR3 amino acids: CATSRPPSYEQFF. The CDR3 DNA reads TGTGCCACCAGCAGACCCCCTAGCTATGAGCAGTTCTTC.

The chain recombines TRBV30 with TRBJ1-5; no clear D. V was clipped by 2 bases and J by 4 bases, with 9 bases between them. This CDR3 region has 13 residues. Germline CDR1 and CDR2: GTSNPN and SVGIG (reference sequence). The CDR3 nucleotides read TGTGCCTGGAGTCTTCTCCTAAATCAGCCCCAGCATTTT. This codes for CAWSLLLNQPQHF.

The count of this clone is one. V usage is TRBV6-5 and J usage is TRBJ2-7; tentative D call: TRBD1 (6 bases). The CDR3 loop spans 13 amino acids. CDR1 and CDR2 from the germline V gene are MNHEY and SVGAGI. V lost 2 bases to trimming and J lost 2 bases, with 7 bases between them. The CDR3 DNA follows: TGTGCCAGCAGTTACGGGACAACCTACGAGCAGTACTTC. Protein: CASSYGTTYEQYF.

The CDR3 sequence is CASSASKDIYEQYF. CDR3 in DNA: TGTGCCAGCAGTGCCTCCAAGGACATCTACGAGCAGTACTTC. The chain is built from TRBV6-1 and TRBJ2-7; a possible D gene is TRBD1 (5 bases). CDR1 is MNHNS, CDR2 SASEGT, per germline. V was cut by 4 bases and J by 3 bases, with 13 bases left in between. This CDR3 region has 14 residues.

The V gene is TRBV7-2, the J gene TRBJ1-5; TRBD1 matches 7 bases. With V trimmed by 1 base and J by 5 bases, 8 bases remained unmatched. Germline loops: CDR1 SGHTA, CDR2 FQGNSA. The CDR3 has 16 amino acids. The CDR3 spells CASSLESGQRHQPQHF. CDR3 nucleotides: TGTGCCAGCAGCTTAGAATCGGGACAGCGGCATCAGCCCCAGCATTTT.

The chain couples TRBV5-1 to TRBJ1-1; D not certain. The CDR3 has 13 amino acids. The germline gives CDR1 SGHRS, CDR2 YFSETQ. V shed 4 bases and J shed 1 base, with 8 bases lying between them. The CDR3 is CASSGSGNTEAFF. The CDR3 nucleotides are TGCGCCAGCAGCGGTTCCGGGAACACTGAAGCTTTCTTT.

The chain joins TRBV28 to TRBJ1-3, with D maybe TRBD1 (6 bases). This CDR3 is 14 amino acids long. CDR1 and CDR2 (germline): MDHEN, SYDVKM. V lost 0 bases and J lost 5, with 8 bases in between. CDR3 in DNA: TGTGCCAGCAGTTTATGGGACAGCAGAAACACCATATATTTT. This translates into CASSLWDSRNTIYF.

This chain links TRBV7-9 with TRBJ2-1; D is unresolved. Trimming took off 4 bases at V and 10 bases at J, with 11 bases between the two ends. Looked up from germline, CDR1 is SEHNR and CDR2 is FQNEAQ (reference sequence). This CDR3 is built from 12 residues. This chain's CDR3 is CASSSQYIEQFF. DNA for the CDR3: TGTGCCAGCAGCTCCCAATACATCGAGCAGTTCTTC.

The chain couples TRBV28 to TRBJ2-2; the D gene is possibly TRBD1 (5 bases). In germline, CDR1 is MDHEN, CDR2 SYDVKM. V was cut by 6 bases and J by 8 bases, with 10 bases left in between. The CDR3 is 12 residues long. The CDR3 DNA reads as TGTGCCAGCAGCCTATACAGGGGGGAGCTGTTTTTT. Its protein product is CASSLYRGELFF.

The chain recombines TRBV30 with TRBJ1-1; 7 bases line up with TRBD1. The CDR3 loop spans 14 amino acids. Germline lookup yields CDR1 GTSNPN and CDR2 SVGIG (reference sequence). Trimming cost V 2 bases and J 6 bases; bases outside gene matches: 9. This CDR3 is CAWSRQGKGSEAFF. CDR3 in DNA: TGTGCCTGGAGTAGACAGGGTAAGGGATCTGAAGCTTTCTTT.

The V and J genes are TRBV7-2 and TRBJ2-5; the match to TRBD1 covers 10 bases. TRBJ2-7 matches the DNA end more closely, so the J call is doubtful. The CDR3 extends over 15 amino acids. Germline V gives CDR1 SGHTA, CDR2 FQGNSA. The CDR3 nucleotides read TGTGCCAGCAGCCGAGGGACAGGGGACTCCTACGAGCAGTACTTC. Translating gives CASSRGTGDSYEQYF.

The rearrangement joins TRBV7-8 to TRBJ2-7, with D tentatively TRBD1 (6 bases). Deletions cut 5 bases from V and 3 bases from J, with 14 bases between. The CDR3 spans 14 residues. CDR1 and CDR2 (germline): SGHVS, FQNEAQ. CDR3 region: CASSQRQANYEQYF. CDR3 in DNA: TGTGCCAGCAGCCAGAGACAGGCTAACTACGAGCAGTACTTC.

This chain uses TRBV7-2 with TRBJ1-1, with 8 bases matching TRBD1. Germline lookup yields CDR1 SGHTA and CDR2 FQGNSA. The CDR3 runs 18 residues. The V and J ends lost 4 bases and 1 base, in that order; junction bases with no gene match: 14. The CDR3 here is CASSSRVDRVLGNTEAFF. DNA for the CDR3: TGTGCCAGCAGCTCAAGGGTGGACAGGGTCTTAGGGAACACTGAAGCTTTCTTT. Based on the CDR3 plus reference TRBV7-2 and TRBJ1-1, the full variable domain is GAGVSQSPSNKVTEKGKDVELRCDPISGHTALYWYRQSLGQGLEFLIYFQGNSAPDKSGLPSDRFSAERTGGSVSTLTIQRTQQEDSAVYLCASSSRVDRVLGNTEAFFGQGTRLTVV.

The chain combines TRBV5-1 with TRBJ1-1; 9 bases line up with TRBD1. The CDR3 sequence is 12 residues long. Germline-derived CDR1 and CDR2 are SGHRS and YFSETQ. Trimming took 3 bases from V and 8 from J; bases not matched to a gene: 2. The CDR3 DNA is TGCGCCAGCAGCTGGACAGGGGCCGAAGCTTTCTTT. This encodes CASSWTGAEAFF.

This clone was picked up one time. V gene TRBV4-1 combines with J gene TRBJ2-5; D may be TRBD2 (6 bases). The CDR3 totals 16 residues. In germline, CDR1 is MGHRA, CDR2 YSYEKL. Trimming pared 1 base from V and 7 bases from J, leaving 19 bases between. The CDR3 DNA is TGCGCCAGCAGCCAAGGGGCCTACCGCGGGATAGGGACCCAGTACTTC. This sequence encodes CASSQGAYRGIGTQYF.

This clone has just a few counts. The chain has TRBV4-1 and TRBJ1-5; D might be TRBD1 (6 bases). Per the germline V gene, CDR1 is MGHRA and CDR2 is YSYEKL. The CDR3 totals 16 residues. V was pared by 2 bases and J by 6 bases, with 17 bases between. This CDR3 reads CASSQTRVRGPQPQHF. CDR3 sequence (DNA): TGCGCCAGCAGCCAAACTCGGGTCAGGGGCCCTCAGCCCCAGCATTTT.

This chain joins TRBV18 and TRBJ2-3; tentatively, D is TRBD2 (5 bases). Germline V gives CDR1 KGHSH, CDR2 LQKENI. This CDR3 spans 16 amino acids. V was clipped by 6 bases and J by 2 bases, with 18 bases between them. The CDR3 DNA reads as TGTGCCAGCTCTCCGTGGACTCCGCGCCCCACAGATACGCAGTATTTT. This gives the protein CASSPWTPRPTDTQYF.

The V and J genes are TRBV4-1 and TRBJ2-7; TRBD2 might be the D (5 bases). CDR3 length equals 14 residues. The germline gives CDR1 MGHRA, CDR2 YSYEKL. V was trimmed by 3 bases and J by 3 bases, leaving 12 bases between them. Here the CDR3 reads CASSHHPGNYEQYF. The CDR3 DNA sequence: TGCGCCAGCAGCCACCATCCGGGGAACTACGAGCAGTACTTC.

The table lists this clone with a few counts. This sample also contains other DNA sequences that code for the same CDR3. The chain combines TRBV28 with TRBJ2-3; TRBD1 agrees at 9 bases. This CDR3 comprises 19 residues. Germline CDR1 reads MDHEN; CDR2 reads SYDVKM. Trimming took 7 bases from V and 0 from J; bases not matched to a gene: 17. CDR3 DNA sequence: TGTGCCAGCATGTGGGTACCGGGACAGGGCCCTCAAAGCACAGATACGCAGTATTTT. This translates into CASMWVPGQGPQSTDTQYF.

J is TRBJ1-5 and V is TRBV21-1; TRBD1, the table's D call, was not compared with the DNA. TRBV21-1 is a documented pseudogene. This CDR3 is 15 amino acids long. This CDR3 reads CASSPGQGSGQPQHF. The CDR3 coding sequence is TGTGCCAGCAGCCCGGGACAGGGGTCAGGACAGCCCCAGCATTTT.

This chain uses TRBV2 with TRBJ2-4; TRBD1 might be the D (6 bases). The CDR3 runs 16 residues. With 5 bases removed from V and 2 bases from J, the gap between germline ends came to 16 bases. Germline assignment: CDR1 SNHLY and CDR2 FYNNEI. The CDR3 spells CASSPQGQLSKNIQYF. CDR3 nucleotide sequence: TGTGCCAGCAGTCCCCAGGGGCAGCTTTCCAAAAACATTCAGTACTTC.

J is TRBJ2-7 and V is TRBV11-2, with 15 positions matching TRBD2. The CDR3 length is 19 residues. The J segment lost 4 bases and the V segment lost 8 bases, leaving 18 bases of the junction unmatched. From germline, CDR1 is SGHAT and CDR2 FQNNGV. The CDR3 spells CASVGRGTSGRNGGYEQYF. CDR3 DNA sequence: TGTGCCAGCGTCGGGCGCGGGACTAGCGGGAGGAATGGTGGTTACGAGCAGTACTTC.

In the case of this clone: At the DNA level, this CDR3 is encoded by other sequences in the same sample as well. The chain joins TRBV7-2 to TRBJ2-5; possibly TRBD1 for D (5 bases). Trimming pared 3 bases from V and 5 bases from J, leaving 10 bases between. Germline CDR1 SGHTA, CDR2 FQGNSA. The CDR3 is made up of 13 amino acids. CDR3 bases: TGTGCCAGCAGCTTTCAGGGTAGGGAGACCCAGTACTTC. Translating it yields CASSFQGRETQYF.